This T cell receptor (beta chain) originates from a study of blood T cell repertoires in COVID-19. As for the study in general: The analysed material was cDNA or gDNA that came from T cells, B-cell-depleted T cells, or PBMCs.

Authors' analysis steps: Reference gene primer amplification gave estimated nucleated cell counts. This table comes from immunoSEQ multiplex PCR, and its TCRdb copy is limited to in-frame clones, with some not included. V and J calls and clone size are those listed in that table; D and trimming were worked out from the DNA. The table includes roughly 88,000 clones, about 70% detected once. The junction had 5 bases not matched to a gene; V was cut back by 1 base and J by 3 bases. The CDR3 length is 16 residues. The germline V gene encodes CDR1 LGHNA and CDR2 YSLEER. The receptor comes from a woman aged 60-75 years in a cohort sampled during active or convalescent COVID-19. Sequencing was carried out using peripheral blood. The chain uses TRBV4-3 and TRBJ2-7, with 11 bases identical to TRBD1. The CDR3 region has the DNA TGCGCCAGCAGCCAAGTAGGTGGGACAGGGGGCTACGAGCAGTACTTC. Its translation: CASSQVGGTGGYEQYF.